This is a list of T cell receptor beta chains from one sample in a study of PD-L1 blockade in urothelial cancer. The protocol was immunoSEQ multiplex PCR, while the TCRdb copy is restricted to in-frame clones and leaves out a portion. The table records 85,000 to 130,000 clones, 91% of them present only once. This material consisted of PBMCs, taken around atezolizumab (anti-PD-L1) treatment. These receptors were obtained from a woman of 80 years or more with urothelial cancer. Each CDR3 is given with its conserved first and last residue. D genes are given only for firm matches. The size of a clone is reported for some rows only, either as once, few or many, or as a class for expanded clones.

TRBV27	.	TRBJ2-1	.	TGTGCCAGCAGTTTCCCGACTGCCGGGACACATCAGTTCTTC	CASSFPTAGTHQFF
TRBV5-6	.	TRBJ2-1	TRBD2	TGTGCCAGCAGCTTTAGACTAGCCCACAATGAGCAGTTCTTC	CASSFRLAHNEQFF
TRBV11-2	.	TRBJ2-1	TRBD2	TGTGCCAGCAGCTTGACTAGCGGGGGGTGGTATGAGCAGTTCTTC	CASSLTSGGWYEQFF
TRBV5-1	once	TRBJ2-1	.	TGCGCCAGCAGCTCCTCTCGGGGGCCGGCGGGAGTGGGTGAGCAGTTCTTC	CASSSSRGPAGVGEQFF
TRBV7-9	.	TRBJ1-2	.	TGTGCCAGCAGCTTAGCAGGAGACTATGGCTACACCTTC	CASSLAGDYGYTF
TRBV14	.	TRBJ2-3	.	TGTGCCAGCAGCCAAGCAGGGGGCACAGATACGCAGTATTTT	CASSQAGGTDTQYF
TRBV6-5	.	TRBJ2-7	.	TGTGCCAGCAGTTACTCTCTGAGCTCCTACGAGCAGTACTTC	CASSYSLSSYEQYF
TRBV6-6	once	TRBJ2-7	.	TGTGCCAGCAGGGGCAACTCTGGCCACGAGCAGTACTTC	CASRGNSGHEQYF
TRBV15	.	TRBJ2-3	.	TGTGCCACCAGCAGGGGAGAGGTTAGCACAGATACGCAGTATTTT	CATSRGEVSTDTQYF
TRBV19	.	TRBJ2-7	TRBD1	TGTGCCAGTAGTACCGGACAGGGGCAGTACTTC	CASSTGQGQYF
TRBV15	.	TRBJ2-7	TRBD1	TGTGCCACCAGCAGAGAAACCCCCCGGACAGGATCGAGCTCCTACGAGCAGTACTTC	CATSRETPRTGSSSYEQYF
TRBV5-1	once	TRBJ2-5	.	TGCGCCAGCAGCTTGGGTTTAGACTCCACGGGGATAGAGACCCAGTACTTC	CASSLGLDSTGIETQYF
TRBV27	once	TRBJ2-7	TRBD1	TGTGCCAGCAGCCTAAATTTACGGCGTGAAGGGACAGGGGGCGGGAAGCAGTACTTC	CASSLNLRREGTGGGKQYF
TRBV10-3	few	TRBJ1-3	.	TGTGCCATCCCTGATAGCTCTGGAAACACCATATATTTT	CAIPDSSGNTIYF